This TCR beta chain was recorded in a study of T cell repertoires in cytomegalovirus infection. For the study at large: Public TCR beta signature analysis indicated the presence of both CMV infection and matching HLA type. Study-wide findings and caveats: Pooled public TCR beta family frequency picked out CMV carriers with the relevant HLA. The ex vivo response was dominated by HLA-C-restricted CMV-specific TCR beta clonotypes.

Germline CDR1 is MRHNA and CDR2 is SNTAGT. The CDR3 contains 14 residues. V lost 0 bases to trimming and J lost 5 bases, with 10 bases between them. A single record per CDR3 protein comes from TCRdb applying MiXCR to the reads. The sample includes some 450,000 distinct CDR3 sequences, 31% of them seen just once. About this clonotype itself: Antigen unknown.

Sequencing used PBMCs. This TCR derives from a human donor in good health (CMV status not recorded). Some clones in this sample may be carry-over from other donors' samples. The chain has TRBV6-4 and TRBJ1-2, with D possibly TRBD1 on 5 matching bases. This chain's CDR3 is CASSDSGGMYGYTF. CDR3 DNA: TGTGCCAGCAGTGACTCCGGGGGGATGTATGGCTACACCTTC.